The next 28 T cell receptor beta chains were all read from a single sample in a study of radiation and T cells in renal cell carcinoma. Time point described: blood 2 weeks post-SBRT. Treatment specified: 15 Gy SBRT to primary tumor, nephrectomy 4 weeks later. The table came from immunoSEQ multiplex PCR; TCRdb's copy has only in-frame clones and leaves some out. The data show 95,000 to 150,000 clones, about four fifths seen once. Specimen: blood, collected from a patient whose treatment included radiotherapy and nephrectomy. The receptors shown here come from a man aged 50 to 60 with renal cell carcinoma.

CDR3 in DNA: TGTGCCAGCAGGGACAGGGTCGTTACTAATGAAAAACTGTTTTTT. It translates to CASRDRVVTNEKLFF. V usage is TRBV2 and J usage is TRBJ1-4; 8 bases are a match to TRBD1. Germline values: CDR1 SNHLY, CDR2 FYNNEI. Unmatched junction bases numbered 5, after V lost 6 bases and J lost 2 bases. CDR3 length: 15 amino acids.

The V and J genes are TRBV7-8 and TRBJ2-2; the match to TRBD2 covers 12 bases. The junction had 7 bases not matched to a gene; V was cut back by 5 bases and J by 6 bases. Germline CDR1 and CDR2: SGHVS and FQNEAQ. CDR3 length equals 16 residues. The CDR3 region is CASSPSSGGAPGELFF. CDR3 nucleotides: TGTGCCAGCAGCCCCTCTAGCGGGGGGGCCCCCGGGGAGCTGTTTTTT.

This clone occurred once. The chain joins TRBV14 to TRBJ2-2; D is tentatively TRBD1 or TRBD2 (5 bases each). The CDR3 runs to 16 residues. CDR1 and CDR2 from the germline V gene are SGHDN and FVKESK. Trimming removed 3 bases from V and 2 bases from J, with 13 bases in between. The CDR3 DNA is TGTGCCAGCAGCCATATAATGGGGGAAAACACCGGGGAGCTGTTTTTT. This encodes CASSHIMGENTGELFF.

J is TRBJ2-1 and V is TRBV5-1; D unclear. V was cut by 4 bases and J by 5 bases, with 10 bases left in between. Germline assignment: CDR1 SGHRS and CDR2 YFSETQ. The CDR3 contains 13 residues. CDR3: CASSPVSHNEQFF. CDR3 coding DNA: TGCGCCAGCAGCCCGGTCAGCCACAATGAGCAGTTCTTC.

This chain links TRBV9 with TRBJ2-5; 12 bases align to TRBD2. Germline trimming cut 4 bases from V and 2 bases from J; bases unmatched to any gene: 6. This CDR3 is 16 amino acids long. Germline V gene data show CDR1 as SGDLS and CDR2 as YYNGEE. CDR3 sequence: CASSLLAGGFQETQYF. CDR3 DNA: TGTGCCAGCAGCCTACTAGCGGGGGGATTTCAAGAGACCCAGTACTTC.

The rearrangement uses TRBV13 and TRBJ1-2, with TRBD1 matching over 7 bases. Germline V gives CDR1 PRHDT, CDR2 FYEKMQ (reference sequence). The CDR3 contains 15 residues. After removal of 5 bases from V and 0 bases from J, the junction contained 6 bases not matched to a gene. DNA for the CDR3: TGTGCCAGCAGCCCACAGGGGTCCTCTAACTATGGCTACACCTTC. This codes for CASSPQGSSNYGYTF.

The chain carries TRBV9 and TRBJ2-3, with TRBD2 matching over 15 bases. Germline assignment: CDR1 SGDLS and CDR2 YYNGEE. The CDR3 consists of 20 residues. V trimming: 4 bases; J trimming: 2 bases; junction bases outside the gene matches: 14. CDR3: CASSSPSGLAGGTFTDTQYF. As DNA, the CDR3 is TGTGCCAGCAGCTCACCTTCGGGACTAGCGGGGGGAACCTTCACAGATACGCAGTATTTT.

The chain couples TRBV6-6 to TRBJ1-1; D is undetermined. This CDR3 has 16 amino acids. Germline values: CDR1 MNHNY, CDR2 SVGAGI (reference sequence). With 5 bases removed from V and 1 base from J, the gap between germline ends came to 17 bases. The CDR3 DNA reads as TGTGCCAGCAGTCTCCCCATGAGAGTGTCGAACACTGAAGCTTTCTTT. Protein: CASSLPMRVSNTEAFF.

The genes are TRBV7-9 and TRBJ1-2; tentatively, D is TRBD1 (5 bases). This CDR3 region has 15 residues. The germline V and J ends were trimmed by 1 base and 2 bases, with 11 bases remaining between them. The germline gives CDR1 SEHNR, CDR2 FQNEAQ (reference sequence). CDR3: CASSLEGPVNYGYTF. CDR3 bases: TGTGCCAGCAGCTTAGAGGGGCCAGTGAACTATGGCTACACCTTC.

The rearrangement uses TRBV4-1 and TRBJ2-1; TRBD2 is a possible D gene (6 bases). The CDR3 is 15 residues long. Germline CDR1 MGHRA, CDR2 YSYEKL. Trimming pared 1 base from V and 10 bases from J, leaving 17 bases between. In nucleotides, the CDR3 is TGCGCCAGCAGCCAAGTGGGCAGCTCCCGGGGGGAGCAGTTCTTC. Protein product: CASSQVGSSRGEQFF.

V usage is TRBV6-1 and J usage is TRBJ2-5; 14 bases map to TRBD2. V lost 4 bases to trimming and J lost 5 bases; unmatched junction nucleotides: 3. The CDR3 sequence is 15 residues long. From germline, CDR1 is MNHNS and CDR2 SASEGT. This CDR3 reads CASSGLAGGYETQYF. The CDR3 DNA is TGTGCCAGCAGTGGACTAGCGGGGGGGTATGAGACCCAGTACTTC.

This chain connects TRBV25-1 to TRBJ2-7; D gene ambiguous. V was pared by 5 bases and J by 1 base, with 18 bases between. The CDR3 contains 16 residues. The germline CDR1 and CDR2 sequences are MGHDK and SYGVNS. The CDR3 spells CASSIWPEKGSYEQYF. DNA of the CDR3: TGTGCCAGCAGTATTTGGCCAGAAAAAGGGTCCTACGAGCAGTACTTC.

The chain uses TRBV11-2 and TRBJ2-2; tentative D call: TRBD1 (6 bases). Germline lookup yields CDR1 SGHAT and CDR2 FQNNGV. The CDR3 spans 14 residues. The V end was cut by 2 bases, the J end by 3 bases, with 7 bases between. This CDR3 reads CASSLRTDTGELFF. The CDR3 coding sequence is TGTGCCAGCAGCTTACGGACAGACACCGGGGAGCTGTTTTTT.

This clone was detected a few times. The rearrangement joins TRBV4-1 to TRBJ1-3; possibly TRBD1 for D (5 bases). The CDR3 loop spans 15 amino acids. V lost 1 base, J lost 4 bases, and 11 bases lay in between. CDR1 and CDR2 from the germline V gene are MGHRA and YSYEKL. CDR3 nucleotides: TGCGCCAGCAGCCAAGTCAGGGAGACCGGAAACACCATATATTTT. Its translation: CASSQVRETGNTIYF.

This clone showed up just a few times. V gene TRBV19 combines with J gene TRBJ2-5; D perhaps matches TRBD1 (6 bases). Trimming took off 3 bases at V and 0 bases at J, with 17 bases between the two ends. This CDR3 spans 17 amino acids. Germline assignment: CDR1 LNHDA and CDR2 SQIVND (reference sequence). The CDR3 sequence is CASSMRAGETYQETQYF. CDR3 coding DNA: TGTGCCAGTAGTATGCGGGCAGGGGAAACGTACCAAGAGACCCAGTACTTC.

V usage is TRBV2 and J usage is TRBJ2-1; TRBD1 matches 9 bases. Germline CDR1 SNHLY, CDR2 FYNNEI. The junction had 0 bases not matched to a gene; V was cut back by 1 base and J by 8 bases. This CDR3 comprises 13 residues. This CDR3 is CASSEGQGDEQFF. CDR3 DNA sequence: TGTGCCAGCAGTGAAGGACAGGGGGATGAGCAGTTCTTC. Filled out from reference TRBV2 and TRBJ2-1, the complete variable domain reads EPEVTQTPSHQVTQMGQEVILRCVPISNHLYFYWYRQILGQKVEFLVSFYNNEISEKSEIFDDQFSVERPDGSNFTLKIRSTKLEDSAMYFCASSEGQGDEQFFGPGTRLTVL.

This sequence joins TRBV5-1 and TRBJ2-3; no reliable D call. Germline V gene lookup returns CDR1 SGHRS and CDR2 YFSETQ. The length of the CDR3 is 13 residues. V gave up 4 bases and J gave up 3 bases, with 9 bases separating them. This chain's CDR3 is CASSPPVTDTQYF. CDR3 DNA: TGCGCCAGCAGCCCACCGGTGACAGATACGCAGTATTTT.

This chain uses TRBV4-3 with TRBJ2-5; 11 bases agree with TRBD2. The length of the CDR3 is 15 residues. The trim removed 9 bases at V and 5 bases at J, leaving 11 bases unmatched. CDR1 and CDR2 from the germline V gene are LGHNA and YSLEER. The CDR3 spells CASSRIAGGQETQYF. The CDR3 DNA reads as TGCGCCAGTTCAAGAATAGCGGGGGGGCAGGAGACCCAGTACTTC.

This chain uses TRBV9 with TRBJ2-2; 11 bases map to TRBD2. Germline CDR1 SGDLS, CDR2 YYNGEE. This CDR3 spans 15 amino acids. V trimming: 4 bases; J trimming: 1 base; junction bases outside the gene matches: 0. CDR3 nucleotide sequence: TGTGCCAGCAGCACTAGCGGGGGGAACACCGGGGAGCTGTTTTTT. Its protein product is CASSTSGGNTGELFF.

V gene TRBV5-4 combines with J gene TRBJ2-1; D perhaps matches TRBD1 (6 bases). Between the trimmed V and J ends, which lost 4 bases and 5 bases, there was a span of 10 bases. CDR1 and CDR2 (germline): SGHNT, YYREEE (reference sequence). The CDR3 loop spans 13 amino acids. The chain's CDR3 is CASSADRNNEQFF. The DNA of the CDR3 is TGTGCCAGCAGCGCGGACAGAAACAATGAGCAGTTCTTC.

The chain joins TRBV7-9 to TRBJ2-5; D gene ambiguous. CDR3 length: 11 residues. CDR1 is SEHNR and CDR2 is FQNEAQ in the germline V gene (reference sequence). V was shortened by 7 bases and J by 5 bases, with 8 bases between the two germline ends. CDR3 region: CASTLAETQYF. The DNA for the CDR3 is TGTGCCAGCACCTTGGCGGAGACCCAGTACTTC.

The CDR3 DNA is TGTGCCAGCAGTAGACAGTACACTGAAGCTTTCTTT. Protein: CASSRQYTEAFF. The chain uses TRBV6-6 and TRBJ1-1; weak D call: TRBD1 (5 bases). V lost 5 bases and J lost 3, with 7 bases in between. Per germline, CDR1 MNHNY and CDR2 SVGAGI (reference sequence). The CDR3 length is 12 residues.

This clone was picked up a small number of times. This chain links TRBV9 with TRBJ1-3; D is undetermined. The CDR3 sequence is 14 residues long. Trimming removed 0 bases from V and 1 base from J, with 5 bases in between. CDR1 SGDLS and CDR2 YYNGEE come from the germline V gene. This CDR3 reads CASSVVGSGNTIYF. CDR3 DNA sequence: TGTGCCAGCAGCGTAGTAGGGTCTGGAAACACCATATATTTT.

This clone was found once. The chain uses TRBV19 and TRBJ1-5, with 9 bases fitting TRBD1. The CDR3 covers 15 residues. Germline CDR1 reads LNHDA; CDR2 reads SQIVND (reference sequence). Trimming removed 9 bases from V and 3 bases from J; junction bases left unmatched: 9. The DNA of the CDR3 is TGTGCCAGCCAGGACAGGGGTATTGACAATCAGCCCCAGCATTTT. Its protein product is CASQDRGIDNQPQHF.

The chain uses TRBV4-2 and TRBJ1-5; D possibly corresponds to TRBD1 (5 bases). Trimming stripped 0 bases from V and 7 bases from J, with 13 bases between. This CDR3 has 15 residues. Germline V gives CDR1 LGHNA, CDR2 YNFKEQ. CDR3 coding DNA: TGTGCCAGCAGCCAAGATTTCGGGGCTGGCCAGCCCCAGCATTTT. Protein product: CASSQDFGAGQPQHF.

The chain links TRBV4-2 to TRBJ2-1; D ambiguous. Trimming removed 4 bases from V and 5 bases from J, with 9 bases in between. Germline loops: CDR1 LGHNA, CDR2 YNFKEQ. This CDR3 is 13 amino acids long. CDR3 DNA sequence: TGTGCCAGCAGCCGAAAGGATCACAATGAGCAGTTCTTC. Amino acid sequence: CASSRKDHNEQFF.

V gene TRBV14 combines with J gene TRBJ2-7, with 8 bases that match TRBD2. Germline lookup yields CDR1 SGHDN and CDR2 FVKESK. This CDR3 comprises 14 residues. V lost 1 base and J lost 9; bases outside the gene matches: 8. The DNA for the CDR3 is TGTGCCAGCAGCCAAGCTAGCATGAGCGGGAGGCAGTACTTC. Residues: CASSQASMSGRQYF.

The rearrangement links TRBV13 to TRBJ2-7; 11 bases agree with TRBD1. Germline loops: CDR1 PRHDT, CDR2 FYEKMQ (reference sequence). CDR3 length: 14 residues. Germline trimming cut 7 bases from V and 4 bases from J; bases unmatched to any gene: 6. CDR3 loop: CASNAGDRGYEQYF. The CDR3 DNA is TGTGCCAGCAACGCCGGGGACAGGGGGTACGAGCAGTACTTC.